This record covers a single TCR beta chain. Measured with immunoSEQ multiplex PCR; TCRdb has only the in-frame clones, and not every one. The repertoire has 150,000 to 200,000 clones, 70% to 90% of them found once; the top ten carry 5.5% to 7%. This sample is drawn from a study of blood T cell repertoires in COVID-19. Study-wide background: Samples representing acute and convalescent COVID-19 were sourced from the United States, Italy and Spain. PBMCs, B-cell-depleted T cells, or T cells provided the cDNA or gDNA that made up the material.

The V gene's germline CDR1 is SNHLY and CDR2 FYNNEI. There are 14 residues in the CDR3. The ends lost 5 bases at V and 7 bases at J; junction bases unmatched: 5. The TCR sequence derives from a middle-aged man with active or convalescent COVID-19. The sequencing input was peripheral blood. This chain joins TRBV2 and TRBJ1-4; TRBD1 matches at 9 bases. DNA for the CDR3: TGTGCCAGCAGTTCCGGGACAGGGATTGAAAAACTGTTTTTT. Protein: CASSSGTGIEKLFF.